Many counts were recorded for the clone carrying this T cell receptor beta chain. Regarding time point: newly diagnosed GD, antithyroid drugs for less than 3 months. The TCR library was made from RNA that had been extracted from PBMCs in TRIzol. The sample belongs to a study of regulatory T cells in long-lasting Graves disease. J lost 4 bases, V lost 5 bases, and 8 bases had no gene match. From germline, CDR1 is MDHEN and CDR2 SYDVKM. This CDR3 comprises 15 residues. CDR3-region Arm-PCR and iRepertoire HTBI primers produced the TCR beta libraries. In TCRdb, the multiplex PCR reads were re-called with MiXCR into one record per CDR3 protein. The profile shows about 420,000 distinct CDR3 sequences, about 15% of them singletons. These data also formed part of another study, on T cells in Graves' hyperthyroidism and ophthalmopathy.

This chain uses TRBV28 with TRBJ2-7; 10 bases line up with TRBD1. This clonotype was sampled from a woman younger than 30 with Graves disease. The source material was peripheral blood mononuclear cells (PBMCs), sampled at new diagnosis, from a patient treated with antithyroid drugs. The CDR3 nucleotides are TGTGCCAGCAGTCAGACAGGGGGCGTGGGTTACGAGCAGTACTTC. As protein: CASSQTGGVGYEQYF.